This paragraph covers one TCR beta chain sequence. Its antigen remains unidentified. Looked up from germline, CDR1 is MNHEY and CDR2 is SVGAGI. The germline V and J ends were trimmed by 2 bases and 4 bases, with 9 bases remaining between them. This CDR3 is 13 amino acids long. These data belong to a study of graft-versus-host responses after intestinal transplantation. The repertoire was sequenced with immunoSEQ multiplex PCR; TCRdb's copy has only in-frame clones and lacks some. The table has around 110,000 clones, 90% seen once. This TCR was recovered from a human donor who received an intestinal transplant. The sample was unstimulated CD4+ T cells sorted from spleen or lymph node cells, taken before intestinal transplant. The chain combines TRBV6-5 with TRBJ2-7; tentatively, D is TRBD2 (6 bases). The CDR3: CASSYGRRYEQYF. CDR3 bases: TGTGCCAGCAGTTACGGGAGGCGTTACGAGCAGTACTTC.